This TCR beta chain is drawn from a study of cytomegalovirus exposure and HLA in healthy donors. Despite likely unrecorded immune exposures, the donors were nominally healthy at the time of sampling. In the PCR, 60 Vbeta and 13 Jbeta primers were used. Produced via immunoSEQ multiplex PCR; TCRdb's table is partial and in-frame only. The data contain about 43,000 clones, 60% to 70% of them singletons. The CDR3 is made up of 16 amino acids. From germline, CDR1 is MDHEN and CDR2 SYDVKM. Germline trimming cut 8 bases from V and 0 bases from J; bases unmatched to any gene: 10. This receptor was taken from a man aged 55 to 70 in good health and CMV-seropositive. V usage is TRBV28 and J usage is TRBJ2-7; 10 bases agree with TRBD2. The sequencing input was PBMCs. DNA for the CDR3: TGTGCCAGCGGGGGAGCGGGAGGGCCCAACTCCTACGAGCAGTACTTC. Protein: CASGGAGGPNSYEQYF.